This T cell receptor (beta chain) originates from a study of T cell changes during pregnancy in multiple sclerosis. The data were produced by immunoSEQ multiplex PCR, yet TCRdb's version contains in-frame clones alone and is incomplete. The table has tens of thousands of clones, over 75% seen once. Germline values: CDR1 SGHTA, CDR2 FQGTGA. V was trimmed by 5 bases and J by 4 bases, leaving 5 bases between them. The CDR3 is made up of 12 amino acids. This clone has at least ten counts. The sequencing here drew on CD8+ T cells from peripheral blood mononuclear cells, taken before pregnancy. The chain uses TRBV7-3 and TRBJ2-2; D is uncertain. The clonotype was recovered from a female donor with multiple sclerosis, enrolled in a pregnancy study. CDR3: CASSPRTGELFF. The CDR3 coding sequence is TGTGCCAGCAGCCCGCGCACCGGGGAGCTGTTTTTT.